This T cell receptor beta chain emerged from a study of T cell responses to AZD1222 COVID-19 vaccine. Study at large: Both about-4-week and about-12-week second-dose recipients were combined. Points from the study as a whole: Spike regions recognized by vaccine-associated CD4 TCRs spanned the protein, led by 160-218 and 743-854. Scientists sampled the repertoires only once the peak T cell response had passed. The donor cohort was predominantly white British with a female majority, and clonal diversity may have been underestimated.

As for this clone: As yet, its antigen is unknown.

V gave up 1 base and J gave up 4 bases, with 10 bases separating them. CDR3 length: 13 amino acids. CDR1 is SQVTM, CDR2 ANQGSEA, per germline. Method: immunoSEQ multiplex PCR; TCRdb's copy keeps in-frame clones and lacks some. The table has about 130,000 clones, approximately 90% seen once. The chain recombines TRBV29-1 with TRBJ1-2, with D unclear. The sequence derives from an adult in good health. The input for sequencing was peripheral blood, taken on day 0 of AZD1222 vaccination. CDR3 loop: CSVEGEAIYGYTF. Written as DNA, the CDR3 is TGCAGCGTTGAAGGCGAGGCCATCTATGGCTACACCTTC.